This T cell receptor (beta chain) was obtained from a study of OX40 agonist ivuxolimab in advanced cancers. Study summary: The dose-escalation group included hepatocellular carcinoma, melanoma, renal cell carcinoma and head and neck cancer. Anti-PD-1, anti-PD-L1 or anti-CTLA-4 therapy given earlier was allowed, and around 40% had some.

Between the trimmed V and J ends, which lost 4 bases and 4 bases, there was a span of 11 bases. CDR3 size: 14 residues. In germline, CDR1 is SEHNR, CDR2 FQNEAQ (reference sequence). Measured with immunoSEQ multiplex PCR; TCRdb has only the in-frame clones, and not every one. The sample has approximately 72,000 clones; 80% to 90% are singletons. The V gene is TRBV7-9, the J gene TRBJ1-3; D possibly corresponds to TRBD1 (5 bases). The clonotype comes from an adult with an advanced solid tumor such as melanoma, head and neck, liver or kidney cancer. Here the sequenced sample was CD4+ or CD8+ T cells sorted from blood, taken in a trial of the OX40 agonist ivuxolimab. The CDR3 nucleotides read TGTGCCAGCAGCTCCAGGGTTCGAGGAAACACCATATATTTT. It translates to CASSSRVRGNTIYF.